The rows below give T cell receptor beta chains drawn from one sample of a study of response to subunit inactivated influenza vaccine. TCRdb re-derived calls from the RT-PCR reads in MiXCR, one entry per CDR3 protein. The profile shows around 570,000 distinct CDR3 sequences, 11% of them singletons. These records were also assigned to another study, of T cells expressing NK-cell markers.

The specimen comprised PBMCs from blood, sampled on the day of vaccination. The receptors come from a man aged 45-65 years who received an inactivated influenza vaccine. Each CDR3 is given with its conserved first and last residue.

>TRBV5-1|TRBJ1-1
CASSLTGAGETEAFF
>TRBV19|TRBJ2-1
CASSTFAVSYNEQFF
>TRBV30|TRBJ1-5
CAWSVLSRGTNQPQHF
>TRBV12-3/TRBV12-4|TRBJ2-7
CASSPGAEYEQYF
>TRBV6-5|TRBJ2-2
CASSNRRTNTGELFF
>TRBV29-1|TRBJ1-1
CSVHGRWENTEAFF
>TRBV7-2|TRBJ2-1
CASTQIGEGSYNEQFF
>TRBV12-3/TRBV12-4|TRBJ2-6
CASSFTGSGANVLTF
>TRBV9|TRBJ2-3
CASSANTGDLLGRGSTDTQYF
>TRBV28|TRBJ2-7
CASSFDTSKGSYEQYF
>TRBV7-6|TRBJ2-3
CASSSQPSGSTDTQYF
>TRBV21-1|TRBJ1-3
CYSPSKTGTGNTIYF